These 9 T cell receptor beta chains were sequenced from one sample in a study of T cell responses to AZD1222 COVID-19 vaccine (dated by TCRdb to about 2021). The library was made by the immunoSEQ multiplex PCR assay. The table was pulled from immuneACCESS by TCRdb, which kept in-frame rearrangements only. Such tables lose some clones; where checked, under half of the loss comes from unresolved V genes, and the rest has no known cause. The sample table lists about 180,000 clones, almost 90% of them with a count of one. More than 9% of the sample is in the top ten clones. The sample's time point, from its label and the paper: about 28 days (+/-7) after the second vaccine dose. The sample was peripheral blood, taken 28 days after the second AZD1222 dose. The receptors derive from an adult who received the AZD1222 COVID-19 vaccine.

The chain combines TRBV6-2 or TRBV6-3 with TRBJ2-4, with 8 bases identical to TRBD2. The J segment lost 6 bases and the V segment lost 6 bases, leaving 7 bases of the junction unmatched. This CDR3 is 14 amino acids long. Germline CDR1 MNHEY, CDR2 SVGEGT. CDR3 coding DNA: TGTGCCAGCAGCCGCGGGGGGACCCTAAACATTCAGTACTTC. Its translation is CASSRGGTLNIQYF.

The chain recombines TRBV21-1 with TRBJ1-2. TRBV21-1 is designated a pseudogene. This CDR3 is 18 amino acids long. The CDR3 DNA follows: TGTGCCAGCAGCAAAGTCAAGGGGGGTCTACCCATGAACTATGGCTACACCTTC. It codes for CASSKVKGGLPMNYGYTF.

The sample holds one count of this clone. The chain employs TRBV25-1 and TRBJ2-7, with D unclear. Germline V gives CDR1 MGHDK, CDR2 SYGVNS. CDR3 length: 14 amino acids. V was trimmed by 7 bases and J by 2 bases, leaving 15 bases between them. The CDR3 loop is CASTRGVKPYEQYF. CDR3 nucleotides: TGTGCCAGCACGAGAGGAGTTAAACCCTACGAGCAGTACTTC.

The chain uses TRBV7-2 and TRBJ2-7; 7 nucleotides agree with TRBD1. This CDR3 spans 15 amino acids. Germline-derived CDR1 and CDR2 are SGHTA and FQGNSA. V lost 4 bases to trimming and J lost 4 bases; unmatched junction nucleotides: 10. The CDR3: CASSSARAGGYEQYF. CDR3 bases: TGTGCCAGCAGCTCAGCCCGGGCAGGGGGATACGAGCAGTACTTC.

The rearrangement links TRBV19 to TRBJ1-6, with a weak D call TRBD1 (6 bases). The germline V gene has CDR1 LNHDA and CDR2 SQIVND (reference sequence). The CDR3 extends over 14 amino acids. Trimming took off 4 bases at V and 5 bases at J, with 9 bases between the two ends. In DNA form, the CDR3 reads TGTGCCAGTAGTACTCGGACAGATAATTCACCCCTCCACTTT. Its protein is CASSTRTDNSPLHF.

This chain connects TRBV27 to TRBJ1-5, with D possibly matching TRBD1 (6 bases). CDR1 is MNHEY, CDR2 SMNVEV, per germline (reference sequence). CDR3 size: 14 residues. The V end was cut by 5 bases, the J end by 3 bases, with 11 bases between. The DNA for the CDR3 is TGTGCCAGCAGTCGAGGGGGGGCCAATCAGCCCCAGCATTTT. Amino acid sequence: CASSRGGANQPQHF.

The chain has TRBV3-1 (or the pseudogene TRBV3-2) and TRBJ2-2, with D hard to call. Trimming removed 7 bases at V and 4 bases at J, with 13 bases between. This CDR3 comprises 14 residues. Per the germline V gene, CDR1 is LGHDT and CDR2 is YNNKEL (reference sequence). Here the CDR3 reads CASTGSLSTGELFF. The CDR3 DNA is TGTGCCAGCACGGGCAGCCTGAGCACCGGGGAGCTGTTTTTT.

The rearrangement links TRBV4-1 to TRBJ2-2; D call uncertain. Trimming pared 1 base from V and 4 bases from J, leaving 13 bases between. Germline-derived CDR1 and CDR2 are MGHRA and YSYEKL. CDR3 length: 16 amino acids. The CDR3 nucleotides are TGCGCCAGCAGCCAAGTGAACTTAGTGGCCACCGGGGAGCTGTTTTTT. Translation: CASSQVNLVATGELFF.

V usage is TRBV6-5 and J usage is TRBJ2-5, with unresolved D. CDR3 length equals 11 residues. V was pared by 7 bases and J by 3 bases, with 6 bases between. The germline V gene encodes CDR1 MNHEY and CDR2 SVGAGI. The CDR3 loop reads CASTLKETQYF. The CDR3 region has the DNA TGTGCCAGCACCCTTAAAGAGACCCAGTACTTC.